This TCR beta chain was recorded in a study of blood T cell repertoires in COVID-19. At the level of the study: Samples came from the United States, Italy and Spain, spanning acute and convalescent COVID-19.

V lost 4 bases to trimming and J lost 6 bases; unmatched junction nucleotides: 7. The CDR3 runs 14 residues. From germline, CDR1 is MNHEY and CDR2 SVGAGI. Assay: immunoSEQ multiplex PCR; the TCRdb copy retains only in-frame clones and omits some. The sample contains some 170,000 clones, about 90% of which appear only once. Participant age was roughly 18 to 100 years, and participants resided in about two dozen US areas. The sequenced material came from PBMCs or T cells enriched from blood (not recorded which). V usage is TRBV6-5 and J usage is TRBJ2-7, with 9 bases aligning to TRBD1. The source of this sequence is a human donor with acute COVID-19. The donor label of this sample is uncertain. CDR3 DNA sequence: TGTGCCAGCAGTTTCCGGGACAGGGTGGGCGAGCAGTACTTC. Translated: CASSFRDRVGEQYF.